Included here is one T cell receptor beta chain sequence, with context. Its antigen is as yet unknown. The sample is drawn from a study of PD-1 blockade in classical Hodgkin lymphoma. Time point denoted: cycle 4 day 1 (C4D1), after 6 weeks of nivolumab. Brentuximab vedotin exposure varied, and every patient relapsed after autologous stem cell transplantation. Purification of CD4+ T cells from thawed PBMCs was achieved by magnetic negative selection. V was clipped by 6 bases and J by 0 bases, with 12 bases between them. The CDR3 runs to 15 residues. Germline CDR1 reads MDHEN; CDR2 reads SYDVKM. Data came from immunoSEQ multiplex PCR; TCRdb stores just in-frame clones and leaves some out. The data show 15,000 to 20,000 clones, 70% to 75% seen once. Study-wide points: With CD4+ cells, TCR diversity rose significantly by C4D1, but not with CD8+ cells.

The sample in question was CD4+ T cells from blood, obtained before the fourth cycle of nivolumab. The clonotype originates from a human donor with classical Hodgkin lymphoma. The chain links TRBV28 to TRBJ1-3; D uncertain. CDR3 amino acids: CASSPSVNSGNTIYF. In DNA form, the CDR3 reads TGTGCCAGCAGCCCCAGCGTCAACTCTGGAAACACCATATATTTT.